This T cell receptor (beta chain) was profiled in a study of shared clonotypes between healthy human individuals. In regard to this clone: Its antigen is not identified.

A split of CD4+ cells into CD45RA+ naive and CD45RA-negative memory subsets was performed. The authors split each subset's genomic DNA evenly across several immunoSEQ plates. Repertoires were generated with immunoSEQ multiplex PCR, while TCRdb's copy carries only in-frame clones and drops some. Seen here are roughly 1,100,000 clones, under 80% observed once, and the top ten hold about 1.5%. The CDR3 sequence is 14 residues long. CDR1 is MDHEN and CDR2 is SYDVKM in the germline V gene. Trimming took off 4 bases at V and 0 bases at J, with 9 bases between the two ends. Findings and caveats of the study: Estimated richness was generally greater in naive than memory subsets. The study found lower generation probabilities in non-shared clonotypes than in those shared by all four donors.

This sequence originates from a man aged 18 to 29 in good health. The chain recombines TRBV28 with TRBJ1-1, with a tentative D call TRBD1 (5 bases). Sequenced material: memory CD4+ T cells sorted from blood. Sample subset: CD45RA-negative fraction. The CDR3 is CASSWGLMNTEAFF. CDR3 in DNA: TGTGCCAGCAGTTGGGGCCTTATGAACACTGAAGCTTTCTTT.